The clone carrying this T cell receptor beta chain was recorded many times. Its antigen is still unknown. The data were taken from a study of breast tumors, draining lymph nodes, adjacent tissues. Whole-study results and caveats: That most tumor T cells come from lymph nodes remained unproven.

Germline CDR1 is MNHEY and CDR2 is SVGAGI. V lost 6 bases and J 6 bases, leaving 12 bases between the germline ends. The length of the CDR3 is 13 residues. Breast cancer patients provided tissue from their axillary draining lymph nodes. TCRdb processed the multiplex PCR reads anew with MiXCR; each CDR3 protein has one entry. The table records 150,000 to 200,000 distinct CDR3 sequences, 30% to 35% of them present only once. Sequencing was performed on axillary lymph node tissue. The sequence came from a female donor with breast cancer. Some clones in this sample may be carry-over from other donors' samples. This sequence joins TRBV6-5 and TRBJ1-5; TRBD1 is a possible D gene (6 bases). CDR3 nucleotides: TGTGCCAGCAGGAACAGGGTAGGTCAGCCCCAGCATTTT. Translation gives CASRNRVGQPQHF.